Detailed here is one T cell receptor beta chain. This record comes from a study of cytomegalovirus exposure and HLA in healthy donors. The PCR made use of 60 Vbeta and 13 Jbeta primers. Data came from immunoSEQ multiplex PCR; TCRdb stores just in-frame clones and leaves some out. The sample carries roughly 100,000 clones, about 74% recorded once. V was pared by 7 bases and J by 0 bases, with 12 bases between. The germline V gene has CDR1 SNHLY and CDR2 FYNNEI. The CDR3 loop spans 14 amino acids. Input material: PBMCs. This sequence joins TRBV2 and TRBJ1-2, with D uncertain. The clonotype was recovered from a woman in her fifties or sixties in good health and CMV-seropositive. In DNA form, the CDR3 reads TGTGCCAGCACTAACGCCGTGTCTAACTATGGCTACACCTTC. Amino acids: CASTNAVSNYGYTF.